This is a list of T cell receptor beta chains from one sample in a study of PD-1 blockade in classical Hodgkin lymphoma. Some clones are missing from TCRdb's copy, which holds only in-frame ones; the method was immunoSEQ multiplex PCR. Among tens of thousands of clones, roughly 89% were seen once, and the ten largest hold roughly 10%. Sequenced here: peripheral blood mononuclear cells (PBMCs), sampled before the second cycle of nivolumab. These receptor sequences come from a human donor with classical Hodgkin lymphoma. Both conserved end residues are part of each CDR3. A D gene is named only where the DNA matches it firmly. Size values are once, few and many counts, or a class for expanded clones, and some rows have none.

TGTGCCAGCAGCGCTACTCCTAGGGCTAACTATGGCTACACCTTC CASSATPRANYGYTF TRBV4-2 NA NA TRBJ1-2
TGTGCCGGTCCCCAGACTAGCACAGATACGCAGTATTTT CAGPQTSTDTQYF TRBV28 NA NA TRBJ2-3
TGTGCCAGCAGCTTGGTAGGGACTAGCCAAGAGACCCAGTACTTC CASSLVGTSQETQYF TRBV5-4 NA TRBD2 TRBJ2-5
TGTGCCACCAGCAGAGATTTAGGACAGGGCCGCAACTATGGCTACACCTTC CATSRDLGQGRNYGYTF TRBV15 NA TRBD1 TRBJ1-2
TGTGCCAGCAGTTGGACCCCGGGACTACGCAATGAGCAGTTCTTC CASSWTPGLRNEQFF TRBV27 NA TRBD2 TRBJ2-1
TGTGCCAGCAGTTTCGAGGGCCAGGGCCTACGGGGCTACACCTTC CASSFEGQGLRGYTF TRBV27 NA NA TRBJ1-2
TGTGCCAGCACCACGAGGGTTGTATTCACCGGGGAGCTGTTTTTT CASTTRVVFTGELFF TRBV7-9 NA NA TRBJ2-2
TGTGCCAGCAGCTTATTTTGGGGGGCCCAAGTCGGTGAGCAGTTCTTC CASSLFWGAQVGEQFF TRBV7-8 NA NA TRBJ2-1
TGCAGCGTACCCAGACCGGTGGGCTACACCTTC CSVPRPVGYTF TRBV29-1 NA NA TRBJ1-2
TGTGCCAGCAGCTTATGGGGACTAGCGGGGGACCGGGCCGGGGAGCTGTTTTTT CASSLWGLAGDRAGELFF TRBV7-2 NA TRBD2 TRBJ2-2
TGTGCCAGTCACAATTTCGACAGCCAAGAGACCCAGTACTTC CASHNFDSQETQYF TRBV6-5 NA NA TRBJ2-5
TGTGCCAGCAGCAGACCCGACAATGAGCAGTTCTTC CASSRPDNEQFF TRBV5-5 NA NA TRBJ2-1
TGCAGCGTTGGGGTATGGAGGGAGACCCAGTACTTC CSVGVWRETQYF TRBV29-1 NA NA TRBJ2-5
TGTGCCAGCAGCTTAGTGGACAGGGTGGCTGAAGCTTTCTTT CASSLVDRVAEAFF TRBV7-8 NA TRBD1 TRBJ1-1
TGCGCCAGCAGCCAACTAGCGGGCCTCTCCTACAATGAGCAGTTCTTC CASSQLAGLSYNEQFF TRBV4-1 once TRBD2 TRBJ2-1
TGTGCCAGCAGTCGGACAGACTCCAACACTGAAGCTTTCTTT CASSRTDSNTEAFF TRBV2 NA NA TRBJ1-1
TGTGCCAGCAGCGGTTCGGGTCAGGGGGCGGCCGAGCAGTACTTC CASSGSGQGAAEQYF TRBV6-1 NA TRBD1 TRBJ2-7
TGTGCCAGCAGTCCAGAAACAGAGGCCCCTGAAGCTTTCTTT CASSPETEAPEAFF TRBV6-5 NA NA TRBJ1-1
TGTGCCAGCAGTTTAACCAGTTCCTTGGGTACGCAGTATTTT CASSLTSSLGTQYF TRBV27 NA NA TRBJ2-3
TGTGCCAGCAGCCGGACCTACGAGCAGTACTTC CASSRTYEQYF TRBV28 NA NA TRBJ2-7
TGCGCCAGCAGCCGGGGGGCGGGCGATGAGCAGTTCTTC CASSRGAGDEQFF TRBV5-1 NA NA TRBJ2-1
TGTGCCAGCAGCTTGGGGGTTTCCCTAGCGGGAGACGGGGATGAGCAGTTCTTC CASSLGVSLAGDGDEQFF TRBV5-4 NA TRBD2 TRBJ2-1
TGTGCCAGCAGCGTTGGTTGGGGGGCGCTTTCCTACGAGCAGTACTTC CASSVGWGALSYEQYF TRBV5-6 NA NA TRBJ2-7
TGTGCCAGTCTCGGGACTAGTATCTACGAGCAGTACTTC CASLGTSIYEQYF TRBV28 NA TRBD2 TRBJ2-7
TGTGCCAGCAGCTTGGCCCCCGGGACAGACACCGGGGAGCTGTTTTTT CASSLAPGTDTGELFF TRBV5-4 NA TRBD1 TRBJ2-2
TGTGCCACCAGCAGGGGGATAATAGGCACAGATACGCAGTATTTT CATSRGIIGTDTQYF TRBV15 NA NA TRBJ2-3
TGTGCCAGCAGTTTACGGTGGACCCAAGAGACCCAGTACTTC CASSLRWTQETQYF TRBV27 NA NA TRBJ2-5
TGTGCCAGCAGCCCCCTCGGGGGCCACGGCTATGGCTACACCTTC CASSPLGGHGYGYTF TRBV7-2 NA NA TRBJ1-2
TGTGCCAGTAACAGGGCAGGGTCAGGGAAGCCCCAGCATTTT CASNRAGSGKPQHF TRBV19 NA NA TRBJ1-5